This TCR beta chain was documented in a study of blood T cells in healthy people across ages. Study findings and constraints: Compared with aged donors, long-lived donors showed fewer expanded clones, suggesting selection. Diversity was estimated from one million T cells, and these estimates were considered underestimates.

On this clonotype: Its matching antigen is unknown. Its ends do not fully match the called genes, so a read error is possible.

In each sample, at least 6 million PBMCs were isolated. Using a J-beta primer mix together with a sample-barcoded 5' primer, a second PCR was run for roughly 7 to 12 cycles. Each sample yielded at least 3 million CDR3-containing paired-end reads. TCRdb fed the 5' RACE reads into MiXCR, producing one record per CDR3 protein. The sample holds around 1.1 million distinct CDR3 sequences; roughly two fifths are singletons and the top ten take around 13%. This CDR3 is built from 14 residues. Germline V gives CDR1 DFQATT, CDR2 SNEGSKA (reference sequence). The sequence was collected from a man in his late teens or twenties in good health. The chain is built from TRBV20-1 and TRBJ2-1; 9 bases match TRBD1. The sequenced sample was blood. The CDR3 DNA is TGCGGTGCTAGTGTCGGACAGGGGAACAATGAGCAGTTCTTC. This gives the protein CGASVGQGNNEQFF.